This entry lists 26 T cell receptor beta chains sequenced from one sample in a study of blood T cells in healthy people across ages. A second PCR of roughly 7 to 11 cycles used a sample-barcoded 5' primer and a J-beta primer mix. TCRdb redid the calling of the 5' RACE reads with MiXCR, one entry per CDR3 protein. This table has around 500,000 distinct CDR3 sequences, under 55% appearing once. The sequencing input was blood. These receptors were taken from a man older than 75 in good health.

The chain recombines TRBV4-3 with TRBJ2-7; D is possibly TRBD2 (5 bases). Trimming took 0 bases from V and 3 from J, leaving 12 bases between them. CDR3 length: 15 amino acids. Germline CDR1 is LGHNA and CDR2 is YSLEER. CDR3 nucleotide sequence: TGCGCCAGCAGCCAAGAGTATCGGACTTTCTACGAGCAGTACTTC. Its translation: CASSQEYRTFYEQYF.

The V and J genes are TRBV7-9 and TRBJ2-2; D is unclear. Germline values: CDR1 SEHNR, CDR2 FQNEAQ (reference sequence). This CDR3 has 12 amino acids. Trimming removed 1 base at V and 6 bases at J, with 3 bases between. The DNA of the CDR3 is TGTGCCAGCAGCTTAGACTCCGGGGAGCTGTTTTTT. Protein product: CASSLDSGELFF.

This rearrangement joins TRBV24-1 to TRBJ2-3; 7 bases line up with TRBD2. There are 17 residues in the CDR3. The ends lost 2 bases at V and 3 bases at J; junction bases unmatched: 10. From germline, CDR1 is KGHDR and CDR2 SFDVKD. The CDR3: CATSDSFGGSMTDTQYF. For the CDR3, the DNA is TGTGCCACCAGTGATTCCTTTGGCGGGAGCATGACAGATACGCAGTATTTT.

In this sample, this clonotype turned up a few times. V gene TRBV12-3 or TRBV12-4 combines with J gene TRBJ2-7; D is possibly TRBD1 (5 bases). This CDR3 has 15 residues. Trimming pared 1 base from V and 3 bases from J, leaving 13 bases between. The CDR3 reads CASSLETWGGYEQYF. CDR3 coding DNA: TGTGCCAGCAGTTTAGAAACGTGGGGCGGCTACGAGCAGTACTTC.

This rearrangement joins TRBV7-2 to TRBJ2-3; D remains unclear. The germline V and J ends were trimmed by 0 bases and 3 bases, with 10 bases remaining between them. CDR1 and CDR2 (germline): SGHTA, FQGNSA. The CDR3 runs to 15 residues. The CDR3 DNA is TGTGCCAGCAGCTTAGCGCGTATAGGGACAGATACGCAGTATTTT. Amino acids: CASSLARIGTDTQYF.

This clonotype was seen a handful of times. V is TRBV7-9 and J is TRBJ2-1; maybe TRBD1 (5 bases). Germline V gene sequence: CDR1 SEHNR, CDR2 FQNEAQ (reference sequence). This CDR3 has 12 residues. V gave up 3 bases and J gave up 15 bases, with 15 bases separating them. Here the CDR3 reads CASSFGAGLVFF. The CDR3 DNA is TGTGCCAGCAGCTTTGGGGCAGGTTTGGTGTTCTTC.

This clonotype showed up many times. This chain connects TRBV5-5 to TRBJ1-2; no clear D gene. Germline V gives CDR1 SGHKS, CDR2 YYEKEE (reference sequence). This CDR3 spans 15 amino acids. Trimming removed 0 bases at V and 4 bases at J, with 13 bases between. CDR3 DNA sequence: TGTGCCAGCAGCTTGGAAAGGACGGCCCTCTATGGCTACACCTTC. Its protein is CASSLERTALYGYTF.

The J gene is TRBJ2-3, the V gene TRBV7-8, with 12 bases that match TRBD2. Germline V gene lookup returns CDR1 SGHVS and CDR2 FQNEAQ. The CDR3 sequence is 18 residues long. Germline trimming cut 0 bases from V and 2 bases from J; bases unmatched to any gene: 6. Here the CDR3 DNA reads TGTGCCAGCAGCTTAGCGGTACTAGCGGGGGGAAACACAGATACGCAGTATTTT. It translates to CASSLAVLAGGNTDTQYF.

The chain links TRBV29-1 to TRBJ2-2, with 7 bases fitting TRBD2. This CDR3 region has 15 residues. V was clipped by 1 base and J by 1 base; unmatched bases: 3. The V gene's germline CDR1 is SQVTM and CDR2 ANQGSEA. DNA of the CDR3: TGCAGCGTTGAAGTGCGGGAGAAGAACACCGGGGAGCTGTTTTTT. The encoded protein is CSVEVREKNTGELFF.

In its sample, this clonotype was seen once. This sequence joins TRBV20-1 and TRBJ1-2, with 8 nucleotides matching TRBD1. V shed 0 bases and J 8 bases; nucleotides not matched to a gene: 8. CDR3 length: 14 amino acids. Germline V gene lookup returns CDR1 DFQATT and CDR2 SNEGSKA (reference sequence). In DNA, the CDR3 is TGCAGTGCTAGAGAATTTGGGACAGGCCTAGGCTACACCTTC. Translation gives CSAREFGTGLGYTF.

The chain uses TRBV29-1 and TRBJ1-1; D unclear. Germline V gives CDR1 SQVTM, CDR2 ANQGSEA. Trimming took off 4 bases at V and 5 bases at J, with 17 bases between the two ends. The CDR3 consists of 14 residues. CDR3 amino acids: CSVAKDYRGTEAFF. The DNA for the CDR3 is TGCAGCGTTGCCAAGGACTACCGAGGGACTGAAGCTTTCTTT.

CDR3 residues: CASSPEGRGTEAFF. Here the CDR3 DNA reads TGTGCCAGCAGCCCCGAGGGGAGGGGTACTGAAGCTTTCTTT. This rearrangement joins TRBV7-9 to TRBJ1-1, with D maybe TRBD1 (5 bases). Trimming took 5 bases from V and 5 from J, leaving 15 bases between them. Germline lookup yields CDR1 SEHNR and CDR2 FQNEAQ (reference sequence). The CDR3 is 14 residues long.

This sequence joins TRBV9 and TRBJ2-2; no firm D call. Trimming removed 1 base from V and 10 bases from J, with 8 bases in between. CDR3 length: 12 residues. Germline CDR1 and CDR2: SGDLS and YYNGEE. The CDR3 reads CASSVTSSELFF. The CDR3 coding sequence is TGTGCCAGCAGCGTAACATCTTCGGAGCTGTTTTTT.

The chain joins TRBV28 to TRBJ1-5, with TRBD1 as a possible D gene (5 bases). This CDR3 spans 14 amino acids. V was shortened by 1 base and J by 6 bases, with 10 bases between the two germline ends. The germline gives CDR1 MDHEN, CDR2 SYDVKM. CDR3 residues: CASSLYAGRQPQHF. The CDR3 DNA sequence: TGTGCCAGCAGTTTATATGCAGGGCGTCAGCCCCAGCATTTT.

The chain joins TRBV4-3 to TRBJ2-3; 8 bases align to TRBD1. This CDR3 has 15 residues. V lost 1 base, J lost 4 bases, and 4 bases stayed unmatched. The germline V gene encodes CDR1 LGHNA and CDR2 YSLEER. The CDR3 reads CASSQGTGSADTQYF. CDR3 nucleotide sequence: TGCGCCAGCAGCCAAGGGACAGGGTCCGCAGATACGCAGTATTTT.

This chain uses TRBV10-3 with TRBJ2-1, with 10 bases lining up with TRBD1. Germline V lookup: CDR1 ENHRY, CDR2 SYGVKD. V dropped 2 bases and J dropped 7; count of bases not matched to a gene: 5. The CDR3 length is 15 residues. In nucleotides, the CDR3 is TGTGCCATCAGTGAGCGACAGGGGGCATTTAATGAGCAGTTCTTC. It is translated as CAISERQGAFNEQFF.

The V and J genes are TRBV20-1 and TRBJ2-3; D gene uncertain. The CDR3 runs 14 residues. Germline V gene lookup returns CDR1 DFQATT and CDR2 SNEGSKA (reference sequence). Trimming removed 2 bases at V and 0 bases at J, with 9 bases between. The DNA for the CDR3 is TGCAGTGCTAGATCCTCAGGTAGCACAGATACGCAGTATTTT. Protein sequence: CSARSSGSTDTQYF.

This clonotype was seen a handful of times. The CDR3 spells CASSLQGTSGNVLTF. For the CDR3, the DNA is TGTGCCAGCAGCCTGCAAGGGACTTCTGGCAACGTCCTGACTTTC. The gene calls are TRBV5-4 and TRBJ2-6, with a possible D match to TRBD2 (6 bases). The CDR3 runs to 15 residues. V lost 4 bases and J lost 9, with 17 bases in between. CDR1 and CDR2 (germline): SGHNT, YYREEE (reference sequence). The full variable domain, in which reference TRBV5-4 and TRBJ2-6 provide the parts outside the CDR3, is ETGVTQSPTHLIKTRGQQVTLRCSSQSGHNTVSWYQQALGQGPQFIFQYYREEENGRGNFPPRFSGLQFPNYSSELNVNALELDDSALYLCASSLQGTSGNVLTFGAGSRLTVL.

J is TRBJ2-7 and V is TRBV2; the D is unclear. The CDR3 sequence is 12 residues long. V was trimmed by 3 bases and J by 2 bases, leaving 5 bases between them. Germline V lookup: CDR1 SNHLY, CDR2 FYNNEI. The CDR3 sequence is CASSDPTYEQYF. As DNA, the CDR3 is TGTGCCAGCAGTGACCCAACCTACGAGCAGTACTTC.

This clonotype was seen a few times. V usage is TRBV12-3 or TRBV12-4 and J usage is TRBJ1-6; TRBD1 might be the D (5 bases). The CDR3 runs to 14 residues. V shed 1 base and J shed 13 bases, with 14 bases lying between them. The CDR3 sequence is CASSLGWRGAPLHF. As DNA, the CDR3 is TGTGCCAGCAGTTTAGGATGGCGAGGGGCTCCCCTCCACTTT.

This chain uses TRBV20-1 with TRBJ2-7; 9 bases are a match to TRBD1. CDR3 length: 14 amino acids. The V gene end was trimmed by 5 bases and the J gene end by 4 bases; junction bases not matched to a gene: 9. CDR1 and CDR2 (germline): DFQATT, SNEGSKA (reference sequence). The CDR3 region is CSAGPDRGIYEQYF. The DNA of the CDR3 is TGCAGTGCTGGCCCCGACAGGGGGATATACGAGCAGTACTTC.

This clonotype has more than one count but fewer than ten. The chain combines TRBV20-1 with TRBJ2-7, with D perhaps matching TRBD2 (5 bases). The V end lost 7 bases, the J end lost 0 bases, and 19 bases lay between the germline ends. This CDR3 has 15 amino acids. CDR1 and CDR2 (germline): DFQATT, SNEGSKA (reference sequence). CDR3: CSVPFSGGRSYEQYF. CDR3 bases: TGCAGTGTTCCATTTTCCGGAGGACGCTCCTACGAGCAGTACTTC.

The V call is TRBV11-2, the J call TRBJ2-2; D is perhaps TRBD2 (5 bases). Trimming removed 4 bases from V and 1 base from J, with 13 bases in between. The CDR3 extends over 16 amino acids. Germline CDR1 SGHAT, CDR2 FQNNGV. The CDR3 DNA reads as TGTGCCAGCAGCTCATGGACGGGAATGAACACCGGGGAGCTGTTTTTT. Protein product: CASSSWTGMNTGELFF.

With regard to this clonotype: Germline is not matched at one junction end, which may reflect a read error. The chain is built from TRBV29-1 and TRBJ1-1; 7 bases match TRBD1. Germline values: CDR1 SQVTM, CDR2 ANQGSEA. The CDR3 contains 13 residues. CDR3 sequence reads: CGVEGQTNTEAFF. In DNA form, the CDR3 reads TGCGGCGTTGAGGGACAGACGAACACTGAAGCTTTCTTT.

This CDR3 reads CASSPRTSTGGRFF. The DNA for the CDR3 is TGTGCCAGCAGCCCTCGAACTAGTACAGGGGGAAGGTTCTTC. The chain uses TRBV7-9 and TRBJ2-1; 8 bases fit TRBD1. The CDR3 extends over 14 amino acids. From germline, CDR1 is SEHNR and CDR2 FQNEAQ (reference sequence). V lost 5 bases to trimming and J lost 15 bases; unmatched junction nucleotides: 15.

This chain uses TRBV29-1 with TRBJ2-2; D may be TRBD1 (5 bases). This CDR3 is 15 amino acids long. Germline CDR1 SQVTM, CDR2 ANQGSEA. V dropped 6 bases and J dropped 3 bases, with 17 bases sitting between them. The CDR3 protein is CSVGSPGWDTGELFF. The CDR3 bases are TGCAGCGTGGGTAGTCCAGGGTGGGACACCGGGGAGCTGTTTTTT.